This T cell receptor (beta chain) emerged from a study of shared clonotypes between healthy human individuals. Study-wide findings and caveats: Clonotypes not shared had lower generation probabilities than those common to all four donors.

Turning to this clone: Its target is not known.

Data came from immunoSEQ multiplex PCR; TCRdb stores just in-frame clones and leaves some out. Of about 2.4 million clones listed, roughly 93% are singletons. V was pared by 4 bases and J by 5 bases, with 9 bases of the junction left unmatched. Germline V gives CDR1 SGHDN, CDR2 FVKESK. The CDR3 sequence is 16 residues long. This chain joins TRBV14 and TRBJ2-2, with 8 positions matching TRBD1. This TCR was recovered from a man between 18 and 29 years old in good health. Some clones in this sample may be carry-over from other donors' samples. The sequencing input was naive CD4+ T cells from PBMCs. Subset given: CD45RA+ positively selected. In DNA, the CDR3 is TGTGCCAGCAGCCGAGTACGGGACAGGTCGACCGGGGAGCTGTTTTTT. Its protein is CASSRVRDRSTGELFF.